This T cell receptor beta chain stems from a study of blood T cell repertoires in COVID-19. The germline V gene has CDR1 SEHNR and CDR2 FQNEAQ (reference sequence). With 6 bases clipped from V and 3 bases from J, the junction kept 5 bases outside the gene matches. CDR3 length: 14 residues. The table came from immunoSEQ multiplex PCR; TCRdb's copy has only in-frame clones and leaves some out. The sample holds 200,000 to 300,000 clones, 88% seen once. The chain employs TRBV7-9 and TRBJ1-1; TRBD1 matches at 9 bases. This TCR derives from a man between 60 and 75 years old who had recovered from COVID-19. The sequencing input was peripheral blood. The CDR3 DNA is TGTGCCAGCAGTAACAGGGGGCACTACACTGAAGCTTTCTTT. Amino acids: CASSNRGHYTEAFF. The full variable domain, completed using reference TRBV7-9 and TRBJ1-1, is DTGVSQNPRHKITKRGQNVTFRCDPISEHNRLYWYRQTLGQGPEFLTYFQNEAQLEKSRLLSDRFSAERPKGSFSTLEIQRTEQGDSAMYLCASSNRGHYTEAFFGQGTRLTVV.